This record concerns one T cell receptor beta chain sequence. These data come from a study of blood T cell repertoires in COVID-19. The ends were cut back, 9 bases at V and 2 bases at J, with 15 bases in the middle. Germline CDR1 reads SNHLY; CDR2 reads FYNNEI. The length of the CDR3 is 14 residues. TCRdb's copy holds only in-frame clones and misses some; the assay was immunoSEQ multiplex PCR. The table has around 120,000 clones, more than 75% seen once; the top ten hold around 3.7%. This chain links TRBV2 with TRBJ2-3; the D gene is possibly TRBD2 (6 bases). The receptor comes from a man over 45 with active COVID-19. The sequenced material came from peripheral blood. CDR3 sequence reads: CASSFRRDTDTQYF. Here the CDR3 DNA reads TGTGCCAGTAGTTTCCGGCGGGACACAGATACGCAGTATTTT. Looking up the rest from reference TRBV2 and TRBJ2-3 gives the full variable domain: EPEVTQTPSHQVTQMGQEVILRCVPISNHLYFYWYRQILGQKVEFLVSFYNNEISEKSEIFDDQFSVERPDGSNFTLKIRSTKLEDSAMYFCASSFRRDTDTQYFGPGTRLTVL.